A selection of T cell receptor beta chains follows, all from one sample in a study of graft-versus-host responses after intestinal transplantation. Measured with immunoSEQ multiplex PCR; TCRdb has only the in-frame clones, and not every one. The sample holds 80,000 to 100,000 clones, roughly 91% seen once. Antigens for these TCRs are unknown. Sequenced here: unstimulated CD4+ T cells sorted from spleen or lymph node cells, sampled before transplant. The receptors were gathered from a human donor who was the organ donor for an intestinal transplant. Both conserved end residues are part of each CDR3. D genes are given only for firm matches. Clone size is not always given. Where it is, it says once, few, many or a class for expanded clones.

v_call	clone_size	j_call	d_call	cdr3_nt	cdr3_aa
TRBV28	-	TRBJ1-6	-	TGTGCCAGCAGCGGTACAGGCAGCTCCTATAATTCACCCCTCCACTTT	CASSGTGSSYNSPLHF
TRBV27	-	TRBJ1-5	-	TGTGCCAGCAGTTTCCTTCAGGGTAAGGATCAGCCCCAGCATTTT	CASSFLQGKDQPQHF
TRBV5-1	-	TRBJ2-3	-	TGCGCCAGCAGCTCTCGACAGCTCACAGATACGCAGTATTTT	CASSSRQLTDTQYF
TRBV11-3	-	TRBJ2-1	TRBD1	TGTGCCAGCAGCTTAGATCCGGGACAGGACAATGAGCAGTTCTTC	CASSLDPGQDNEQFF
TRBV4-3	-	TRBJ1-6	-	TGCGCCAGCAGCCAAGATCCAACAGGCGATTCACCCCTCCACTTT	CASSQDPTGDSPLHF
TRBV7-9	-	TRBJ1-2	TRBD1	TGTGCCAGCAGCTTACAGGGGGCAGGCTATGGCTACACCTTC	CASSLQGAGYGYTF
TRBV5-8	-	TRBJ2-1	-	TGTGCCAGCAGCTCACCCCCCGGTGGTGAGCAGTTCTTC	CASSSPPGGEQFF
TRBV4-2	-	TRBJ1-1	-	TGTGCCAGCAGCCAAGAGCGAACGAACACTGAAGCTTTCTTT	CASSQERTNTEAFF
TRBV21-1	-	TRBJ1-6	-	TGTGCCAGCAGCAAAGGGAGGCTGGGCCCCTATAATTCACCCCTCCACTTT	CASSKGRLGPYNSPLHF
TRBV6-5	-	TRBJ1-6	-	TGTGCCAGCAGGGGAGTCTTTCCACCCCTCCACTTT	CASRGVFPPLHF
TRBV6-4	-	TRBJ2-7	TRBD2	TGTGCCAGCAGTGAAATTAAGGGAACTAGCGGGGGAGAGCAGTACTTC	CASSEIKGTSGGEQYF
TRBV5-4	-	TRBJ2-3	-	TGTGCCAGCAGCTCGACACAGTCAGATACGCAGTATTTT	CASSSTQSDTQYF
TRBV7-3	-	TRBJ2-3	TRBD2	TGTGCCAGCAGCTTCCGGGGGGGCCGAACAGATACGCAGTATTTT	CASSFRGGRTDTQYF
TRBV9	-	TRBJ2-7	-	TGTGCCAGCAGCCCCCGGGACTCCCGCTCCTACGAGCAGTACTTC	CASSPRDSRSYEQYF
TRBV9	-	TRBJ1-2	-	TGTGCCAGCAGCGCCCGAGGGGACACGTATGGCTACACCTTC	CASSARGDTYGYTF
TRBV5-1	-	TRBJ2-7	TRBD1	TGCGCCAGCAGTCATTTGACAGGGGGCTACGAGCAGTACTTC	CASSHLTGGYEQYF
TRBV7-8	-	TRBJ1-2	-	TGTGCCAGCAGCGAAAAAAGGGGTTCCTATGGCTACACCTTC	CASSEKRGSYGYTF
TRBV6-5	-	TRBJ1-2	-	TGTGCCAGCGGGGGACTGCTCTATGGCTACACCTTC	CASGGLLYGYTF
TRBV5-1	once	TRBJ2-1	TRBD2	TGCGCCAGCAGCTTGGTAAGGAGCGGGGCCTCCAATGAGCAGTTCTTC	CASSLVRSGASNEQFF
TRBV7-9	-	TRBJ2-2	TRBD2	TGTGCCAGCAGCTTATATGGACTAGCAGCCGGGGAGCTGTTTTTT	CASSLYGLAAGELFF
TRBV5-1	-	TRBJ2-7	TRBD1	TGCGCCAGCAGCCCGGCCGGGACAGCCTACGAGCAGTACTTC	CASSPAGTAYEQYF
TRBV7-2	-	TRBJ1-5	-	TGTGCCAGCAGCCTATACTATAGCAATCAGCCCCAGCATTTT	CASSLYYSNQPQHF
TRBV4-2	-	TRBJ2-2	-	TGTGCCAGCAGCCAAGAGGGTGCTAGTGACACCGGGGAGCTGTTTTTT	CASSQEGASDTGELFF
TRBV4-1	-	TRBJ2-2	-	TGCGCCAGCAGCCACCTAAACAGGCCAATACATACCGGGGAGCTGTTTTTT	CASSHLNRPIHTGELFF
TRBV18	-	TRBJ2-7	-	TGTGCCAGCTCACCACTCAAAAGCCTACAGGGATCTGGTGAGCAGTACTTC	CASSPLKSLQGSGEQYF
TRBV11-2	-	TRBJ1-1	-	TGTGCCAGCAGCTTTCAAGGAAGAGGGAACACTGAAGCTTTCTTT	CASSFQGRGNTEAFF
TRBV6-6	-	TRBJ2-3	-	TGTGCCAGCAGCCTTACAGATACGCAGTATTTT	CASSLTDTQYF
TRBV30	-	TRBJ1-6	TRBD1	TGTGCCTGGAGTCGGGACAGCCGCTTCTATAATTCACCCCTCCACTTT	CAWSRDSRFYNSPLHF
TRBV11-2	-	TRBJ1-1	-	TGTGCCAGCAGGGGGGGTGAAGCTTTCTTT	CASRGGEAFF
TRBV5-4	-	TRBJ2-3	-	TGTGCCAGCAGCTCCCGCGGCGGGGGCCTCACAGATACGCAGTATTTT	CASSSRGGGLTDTQYF
TRBV4-2	-	TRBJ2-7	TRBD2	TGTGCCAGCAGCCAAGATGCACAAGGGGGGACTAGCGGGGGCGAGCAGTACTTC	CASSQDAQGGTSGGEQYF
TRBV10-3	-	TRBJ2-3	-	TGTGCCATCAGTCAAGGACAGCCCGGGGATACGCAGTATTTT	CAISQGQPGDTQYF
TRBV7-9	-	TRBJ1-3	-	TGTGCCAGCAGCAAGGACTCCCACTCTGGAAACACCATATATTTT	CASSKDSHSGNTIYF
TRBV9	-	TRBJ2-7	-	TGTGCCAGCAGCGTAAGTGTTGGAGAGGGCTTAAACGAGCAGTACTTC	CASSVSVGEGLNEQYF
TRBV6-6	-	TRBJ2-1	-	TGTGCCAGCAACGCAGGGTTGTCCTACAATGAGCAGTTCTTC	CASNAGLSYNEQFF
TRBV2	once	TRBJ1-6	-	TGTGCCAGCTTGAACTGGGGAGGGTCACCCCTCCACTTT	CASLNWGGSPLHF
TRBV7-2	-	TRBJ2-1	TRBD2	TGTGCCAGCAGCCGGATAGCGGGGGGCGTTCATGAGCAGTTCTTC	CASSRIAGGVHEQFF
TRBV6-5	-	TRBJ2-7	TRBD1	TGTGCCAGCAGTTACCGCAAAGGGACAGCGATCTACGAGCAGTACTTC	CASSYRKGTAIYEQYF
TRBV7-8	-	TRBJ1-2	-	TGTGCCAGCAGCTTGGACAGTCCTTATGGCTACACCTTC	CASSLDSPYGYTF
TRBV5-4	-	TRBJ2-1	TRBD1	TGTGCCAGCAGCCAGGGACAGATTCCGTCCTACAATGAGCAGTTCTTC	CASSQGQIPSYNEQFF
TRBV28	-	TRBJ2-6	TRBD1	TGTGCCAGCACCAAGAGGACAGGGACCTCTGGGGCCAACGTCCTGACTTTC	CASTKRTGTSGANVLTF
TRBV6-5	-	TRBJ1-2	-	TGTGCCAGCAGGGGCTTTCTTAATGGCTATGGCTACACCTTC	CASRGFLNGYGYTF
TRBV5-4	-	TRBJ2-1	-	TGTGCCAGCAGCTTGACTAGCACTAATGAGCAGTTCTTC	CASSLTSTNEQFF
TRBV7-9	-	TRBJ1-4	TRBD1	TGTGCCAGCAGAGCCGGGACAGGGGGGGTAAAACTGTTTTTT	CASRAGTGGVKLFF
TRBV4-1	-	TRBJ2-7	-	TGCGCCAGCAGCCAAGGAACGACATGGACTCCTTACGAGCAGTACTTC	CASSQGTTWTPYEQYF
TRBV6-4	-	TRBJ2-4	-	TGTGCCAGCAGTGACTCGAACCCGAGGGCAAACATTCAGTACTTC	CASSDSNPRANIQYF
TRBV9	-	TRBJ2-2	-	TGTGCCAGCAGCGTAGTGGCCACCGGGGAGCTGTTTTTT	CASSVVATGELFF
TRBV18	once	TRBJ2-5	-	TGTGCCAGCTCACCACCGGGAGCTGATGGGGAGACCCAGTACTTC	CASSPPGADGETQYF
TRBV6-5	-	TRBJ2-7	-	TGTGCCAGCAGTCCGACGGGGGTTAGCTCCTACGAGCAGTACTTC	CASSPTGVSSYEQYF
TRBV6-6	-	TRBJ2-2	-	TGTGCCAGCAGTATTAGCGCGGGCGGGGAGCTGTTTTTT	CASSISAGGELFF
TRBV27	few	TRBJ2-1	TRBD2	TGTGCCAGCAACCCCCAAGCGGGGGGGCCCCATGAGCAGTTCTTC	CASNPQAGGPHEQFF
TRBV2	-	TRBJ1-1	TRBD1	TGTGCCAGCAAGGGGGCAAGGACAGAAACTGAAGCTTTCTTT	CASKGARTETEAFF